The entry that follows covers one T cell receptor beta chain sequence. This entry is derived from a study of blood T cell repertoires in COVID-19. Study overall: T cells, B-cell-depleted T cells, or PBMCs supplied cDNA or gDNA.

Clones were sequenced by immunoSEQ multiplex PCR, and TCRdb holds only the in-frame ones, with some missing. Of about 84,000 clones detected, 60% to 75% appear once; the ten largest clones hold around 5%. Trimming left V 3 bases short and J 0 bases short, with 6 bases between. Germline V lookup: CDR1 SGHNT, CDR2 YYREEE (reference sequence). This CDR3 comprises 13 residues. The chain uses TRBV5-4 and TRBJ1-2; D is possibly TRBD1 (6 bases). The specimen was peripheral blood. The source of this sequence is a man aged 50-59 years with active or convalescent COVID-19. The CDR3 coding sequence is TGTGCCAGCAGCTGGGACACTAACTATGGCTACACCTTC. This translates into CASSWDTNYGYTF.